Sequencing of this T cell receptor (beta chain) was carried out in a study of blood T cell repertoires in COVID-19 (dated by TCRdb to 2018 to 2020). Notes on the research overall: Samples covering the acute and convalescent phases of COVID-19 were provided by collaborators in the United States, Italy and Spain. The prospective study material was composed of cDNA or gDNA derived from T cells, B-cell-depleted T cells, or PBMCs. The dataset comprised deeply sampled blood TCRbeta repertoires from subjects exposed to, actively infected with, or recovered from COVID-19. The repertoires were made available in a free public database intended to serve as a resource for research on the immune response to SARS-CoV-2. The samples were drawn from the first 160 participants of the ongoing ImmuneRACE study and from 950 to 1,500 subjects provided by 6 global collaborators. Sample metadata almost always included a de-identified subject ID, COVID-19 status, age in years and sex. Where HLA class I and class II types were available, the types were taken from metadata supplied by the sample provider, not from assay-based typing.

With regard to this clone: Its binding antigen is unknown. The record has no base qualities; no much larger clone is one base away.

From its cysteine to its phenylalanine, the CDR3 spans 16 amino acids. Kept here is only the CDR3 DNA, which spans 48 bases and is read in frame from base 1. V and J are truncated by 3 bases and 2 bases respectively, leaving an intervening sequence of 16 bases. The germline V gene (reference sequence) sets CDR1 to MNHEY and CDR2 to SMNVEV. Results the study describes overall, beyond this receptor: The amount of clinical and demographic metadata varied by source and participant and was provided uncurated.

One collaborating source in Seattle enrolled patients while the patients were actively infected and followed the patients over time throughout the course of disease. Collaborating institutions collected whole blood in K2EDTA tubes following their own protocols. For TCRbeta analysis, collaborators shipped samples as frozen whole blood, isolated PBMCs, or DNA extracted from either of those sample types. TCRbeta CDR3 regions were amplified from genomic DNA by means of the immunoSEQ Assay, a bias-controlled multiplex PCR. The published analysis was carried out like this. The number of nucleated cells in each sample was estimated by amplification of reference gene primers within the assay. To quantify the absolute abundance of each unique TCRbeta CDR3 rearrangement, sequence reads were collapsed and filtered. For each sample, productive Simpson clonality was calculated as the square root of Simpson's diversity index over productive rearrangements. Here the immuneACCESS table is served through TCRdb, limited to in-frame sequences with V and J called. Missing clones are a known gap in these copies; in checked studies unresolved V genes cover under half, and the rest lacks a known reason. The V and J calls and the clone size are those of that table, but D and trimming were determined from the DNA. The table for this sample lists some 140,000 clones; 65% to 90% of them were counted only once. 9% to 14% of the sample is held by the ten biggest clonotypes.

Sequencing input: peripheral blood. Here the chain combines TRBV27 and TRBJ1-1, with a weak D call of TRBD1 (5 bases match). This clonotype was sampled from a woman in her sixties or seventies with COVID-19, enrolled during active disease. The CDR3: CASSFPGHTINTEAFF. At the DNA level, the sequence is TGTGCCAGCAGTTTTCCAGGACATACGATTAACACTGAAGCTTTCTTT.